This T cell receptor beta chain stems from a study of identical twins. This clonotype was seen a handful of times. A universal primer binding site was introduced by template switching. The final cDNA contained unique molecular identifiers. TCRdb reprocessed the 5' RACE reads via MiXCR and lists one record per CDR3 protein. The sample carries about 390,000 distinct CDR3 sequences, about 9% recorded once. The CDR3 spans 14 residues. Germline-derived CDR1 and CDR2 are SGHVS and FNYEAQ. V was shortened by 2 bases and J by 9 bases, with 14 bases between the two germline ends. This sequence originates from a woman between 45 and 65 years old in good health. The chain employs TRBV7-6 and TRBJ2-1, with TRBD2 as a possible D gene (6 bases). Sequencing input: naive T cells sorted from blood. The CDR3 spells CASSLMEGSGEQFF. In DNA form, the CDR3 reads TGTGCCAGCAGCTTAATGGAGGGAAGTGGTGAGCAGTTCTTC.